Listed here are 30 T cell receptor beta chains from one sample, sequenced in a study of blood T cell repertoires in COVID-19. Libraries were prepared by immunoSEQ multiplex PCR; TCRdb keeps only in-frame clonotypes and omits some of them. The table lists about 40,000 clones, 65% to 90% of them singletons. The specimen sequenced was peripheral blood. The receptors were gathered from a man aged 35-49 years with active COVID-19.

The chain combines TRBV10-2 with TRBJ2-7; D remains ambiguous. CDR1 and CDR2 from the germline V gene are WSHSY and SAAADI. With 10 bases removed from V and 5 bases from J, the gap between germline ends came to 18 bases. This CDR3 comprises 13 residues. Written as DNA, the CDR3 is TGCGCCACGAGTACGTCCTCGCCCCACGAGCAGTACTTC. Amino acid sequence: CATSTSSPHEQYF.

This chain uses TRBV2 with TRBJ2-7; 7 bases agree with TRBD2. In germline, CDR1 is SNHLY, CDR2 FYNNEI. Trimming cost V 2 bases and J 2 bases; bases outside gene matches: 6. The CDR3 sequence is 15 residues long. The CDR3 DNA sequence: TGTGCCAGCAGTGAACGAAGCGGGGTTCCCTACGAGCAGTACTTC. It yields the protein CASSERSGVPYEQYF.

The J gene is TRBJ1-2, the V gene TRBV7-9, with D tentatively TRBD1 (5 bases). The CDR3 is made up of 15 amino acids. The germline V gene has CDR1 SEHNR and CDR2 FQNEAQ (reference sequence). V gave up 1 base and J gave up 6 bases, with 15 bases separating them. The DNA for the CDR3 is TGTGCCAGCAGCTTAGAGGGCGGGACGGTGGATGGCTACACCTTC. It encodes CASSLEGGTVDGYTF.

The genes are TRBV4-1 and TRBJ1-1, with D hard to call. Trimming left V 3 bases short and J 3 bases short, with 11 bases between. The CDR3 length is 14 residues. The germline CDR1 and CDR2 sequences are MGHRA and YSYEKL. CDR3 residues: CASSHLGGHTEAFF. The CDR3 coding sequence is TGCGCCAGCAGCCATCTGGGCGGGCACACTGAAGCTTTCTTT.

The rearrangement links TRBV19 to TRBJ2-2, with D tentatively TRBD2 (5 bases). Trimming cost V 10 bases and J 7 bases, with 16 bases left between them. The germline V gene has CDR1 LNHDA and CDR2 SQIVND (reference sequence). This CDR3 has 13 residues. The CDR3 DNA is TGTGCCACCACCCTGGCCGGGGTCGGGGAGCTGTTTTTT. Protein: CATTLAGVGELFF.

This clone was recorded a few times. The CDR3 bases are TGCAGTGCTAGCACCGGGTACGAGCAGTACTTC. Its protein product is CSASTGYEQYF. This rearrangement joins TRBV20-1 to TRBJ2-7; the D is unclear. V was shortened by 3 bases and J by 4 bases, with 7 bases between the two germline ends. CDR1 and CDR2 from the germline V gene are DFQATT and SNEGSKA (reference sequence). CDR3 length: 11 residues.

This chain connects TRBV10-3 to TRBJ2-3, with 10 bases identical to TRBD1. Germline CDR1 is ENHRY and CDR2 is SYGVKD. J gave up 1 base and V 10 bases, and 8 bases lay outside the gene matches. This CDR3 has 15 residues. In DNA form, the CDR3 reads TGTGCCACCCAGTTCGACAGGGGGCGCACAGATACGCAGTATTTT. Translated: CATQFDRGRTDTQYF.

Concerning this clone: One end of the junction varies from germline; a read error may be responsible. The rearrangement uses TRBV29-1 and TRBJ2-1; D may be TRBD1 (7 bases). Looked up from germline, CDR1 is SQVTM and CDR2 is ANQGSEA. The CDR3 loop spans 13 amino acids. CDR3 coding DNA: TGCAGCGTTGAAAGTGGGGGGTACAGGGGCATGGTCTTC. It translates to CSVESGGYRGMVF.

The table lists this clone with a count of one. The chain is built from TRBV5-1 and TRBJ2-7; 8 nucleotides align to TRBD1. Per the germline V gene, CDR1 is SGHRS and CDR2 is YFSETQ. The CDR3 contains 15 residues. J gave up 2 bases and V 5 bases, and 9 bases lay outside the gene matches. The CDR3 sequence: CASRWAGTGAYEQYF. CDR3 nucleotide sequence: TGCGCCAGCAGGTGGGCCGGGACAGGTGCCTACGAGCAGTACTTC.

The chain is built from TRBV4-1 and TRBJ1-5; TRBD1 agrees at 8 bases. Trimming took 4 bases from V and 6 from J; bases not matched to a gene: 11. This CDR3 region has 16 residues. Germline CDR1 reads MGHRA; CDR2 reads YSYEKL. CDR3 sequence reads: CASSPFTQGGGQPQHF. The DNA of the CDR3 is TGCGCCAGCAGCCCCTTCACACAGGGGGGAGGTCAGCCCCAGCATTTT.

This sequence joins TRBV29-1 and TRBJ2-2; D is uncertain. V lost 4 bases and J lost 4, with 10 bases in between. The CDR3 spans 13 residues. In germline, CDR1 is SQVTM, CDR2 ANQGSEA. The DNA for the CDR3 is TGCAGCGTTGCTAGTACAATCACCGGGGAGCTGTTTTTT. Amino acids: CSVASTITGELFF.

V and J are TRBV18 and TRBJ1-1; D may be TRBD1 (5 bases). The length of the CDR3 is 14 residues. Germline CDR1 reads KGHSH; CDR2 reads LQKENI. V shed 3 bases and J shed 0 bases, with 8 bases lying between them. The CDR3 is CASSPDMVNTEAFF. CDR3 nucleotide sequence: TGTGCCAGCTCACCGGACATGGTGAACACTGAAGCTTTCTTT.

This chain connects TRBV25-1 to TRBJ2-7, with D perhaps TRBD1 (6 bases). The CDR3 is 12 amino acids. CDR1 is MGHDK and CDR2 is SYGVNS in the germline V gene. The V and J ends lost 6 bases and 2 bases respectively, with 8 bases between them. CDR3: CASSRTAYEQYF. In nucleotides, the CDR3 is TGTGCCAGCAGCCGGACAGCCTACGAGCAGTACTTC.

The genes are TRBV18 and TRBJ1-1, with TRBD1 identical over 9 bases. This CDR3 has 14 amino acids. Germline CDR1 is KGHSH and CDR2 is LQKENI. Unmatched junction bases numbered 7, after V lost 5 bases and J lost 6 bases. For the CDR3, the DNA is TGTGCCAGCTCAGTCCGGGACAGGGAGGCTGAAGCTTTCTTT. It codes for CASSVRDREAEAFF.

This clone has a single count. The rearrangement links TRBV7-6 to TRBJ2-3; D possibly corresponds to TRBD2 (7 bases). Germline V CDR1 and CDR2: SGHVS, FNYEAQ. This CDR3 is built from 14 residues. V lost 10 bases and J 0 bases, leaving 14 bases between the germline ends. The CDR3 is CATGGPGSTDTQYF. The CDR3 DNA reads TGTGCCACGGGGGGCCCAGGGAGCACAGATACGCAGTATTTT.

V is TRBV5-1 and J is TRBJ2-2, with 8 nucleotides matching TRBD1. There are 15 residues in the CDR3. Germline V gene sequence: CDR1 SGHRS, CDR2 YFSETQ. Trimming at V came to 1 base and at J to 6 bases, leaving 5 bases not matched to a gene. The CDR3 sequence: CASSLRTGTAGELFF. The DNA for the CDR3 is TGCGCCAGCAGCTTGAGGACAGGGACGGCCGGGGAGCTGTTTTTT.

The chain links TRBV5-1 to TRBJ1-4; D perhaps matches TRBD1 (5 bases). The CDR3 runs 14 residues. Trimming took off 4 bases at V and 10 bases at J, with 17 bases between the two ends. Looked up from germline, CDR1 is SGHRS and CDR2 is YFSETQ. CDR3 region: CASSRGQTGGKLFF. The CDR3 region has the DNA TGCGCCAGCAGCCGCGGACAAACCGGTGGAAAACTGTTTTTT.

The genes are TRBV11-2 and TRBJ1-3; D gene ambiguous. The CDR3 runs to 15 residues. V was clipped by 4 bases and J by 0 bases, with 10 bases between them. Per the germline V gene, CDR1 is SGHAT and CDR2 is FQNNGV. The DNA for the CDR3 is TGTGCCAGCAGCTCCGGACTTTACTCTGGAAACACCATATATTTT. Translation gives CASSSGLYSGNTIYF.

This clone is judged medium-sized (0.01 to 0.1%). The gene calls are TRBV27 and TRBJ2-1, with D tentatively TRBD1 (5 bases). V was pared by 4 bases and J by 5 bases, with 15 bases between. This CDR3 contains 15 residues. From germline, CDR1 is MNHEY and CDR2 SMNVEV (reference sequence). CDR3 sequence: CASSSGILPNNEQFF. The DNA for the CDR3 is TGTGCCAGCAGTTCAGGGATATTACCGAACAATGAGCAGTTCTTC.

The rearrangement links TRBV5-4 to TRBJ1-4; TRBD1 agrees at 7 bases. The CDR3 contains 16 residues. Trimming cost V 0 bases and J 4 bases; bases outside gene matches: 6. CDR1 and CDR2 (germline): SGHNT, YYREEE (reference sequence). The CDR3 region is CASSLGTGAFNEKLFF. The CDR3 DNA follows: TGTGCCAGCAGCTTGGGAACAGGGGCCTTTAATGAAAAACTGTTTTTT.

This clone came up once. This chain links TRBV7-9 with TRBJ2-3; TRBD2 matches at 9 bases. This CDR3 contains 14 residues. Trimming took 6 bases from V and 2 from J; bases not matched to a gene: 3. Germline V gene sequence: CDR1 SEHNR, CDR2 FQNEAQ (reference sequence). In DNA, the CDR3 is TGTGCCAGCAGGAGGACTAGCGACACAGATACGCAGTATTTT. Translated, it gives CASRRTSDTDTQYF. The complete variable domain, with remaining parts taken from reference TRBV7-9 and TRBJ2-3, reads DTGVSQNPRHKITKRGQNVTFRCDPISEHNRLYWYRQTLGQGPEFLTYFQNEAQLEKSRLLSDRFSAERPKGSFSTLEIQRTEQGDSAMYLCASRRTSDTDTQYFGPGTRLTVL.

In this sample, this clone turned up once. The V gene is TRBV29-1, the J gene TRBJ2-1, with 12 bases that match TRBD2. Unmatched junction bases numbered 9, after V lost 3 bases and J lost 6 bases. The CDR3 runs to 16 residues. Germline assignment: CDR1 SQVTM and CDR2 ANQGSEA. The DNA of the CDR3 is TGCAGCGTTGATATCGGTGGGACTAGCGGGTCCAATGAGCAGTTCTTC. Its protein product is CSVDIGGTSGSNEQFF.

This chain connects TRBV6-5 to TRBJ2-2, with 7 positions matching TRBD1. With V trimmed by 6 bases and J by 5 bases, 9 bases remained unmatched. The V gene's germline CDR1 is MNHEY and CDR2 SVGAGI. This CDR3 region has 15 residues. The CDR3 protein is CASRRDTGETGELFF. The CDR3 DNA is TGTGCCAGCAGAAGAGACACAGGGGAAACCGGGGAGCTGTTTTTT.

The chain joins TRBV7-3 to TRBJ2-2; 8 bases are a match to TRBD1. The CDR3 loop spans 15 amino acids. Germline lookup yields CDR1 SGHTA and CDR2 FQGTGA. The V segment lost 11 bases and the J segment 1 base; nucleotides outside the gene matches: 9. CDR3 nucleotide sequence: TGTGCCGCCGACGCCGGGACAGGGAACACCGGGGAGCTGTTTTTT. Translation gives CAADAGTGNTGELFF.

This chain links TRBV10-3 with TRBJ1-1, with 8 bases that match TRBD1. The germline V gene has CDR1 ENHRY and CDR2 SYGVKD. With V trimmed by 8 bases and J by 1 base, 3 bases remained unmatched. CDR3 length equals 13 residues. The CDR3 sequence is CAILQGENTEAFF. The CDR3, as DNA: TGTGCCATCCTACAGGGGGAGAACACTGAAGCTTTCTTT.

The chain employs TRBV28 and TRBJ2-3, with D perhaps TRBD2 (6 bases). Germline V lookup: CDR1 MDHEN, CDR2 SYDVKM. The CDR3 length is 13 residues. V was trimmed by 5 bases and J by 3 bases, leaving 9 bases between them. For the CDR3, the DNA is TGTGCCAGCAGTGGGGGGTTAACAGATACGCAGTATTTT. Translating gives CASSGGLTDTQYF.

The table lists this clone with a few counts. DNA of the CDR3: TGTGCCATCAGTGAGAGGGCCGGAGGCTCTGGGGCCAACGTCCTGACTTTC. This encodes CAISERAGGSGANVLTF. The chain employs TRBV10-3 and TRBJ2-6, with D possibly TRBD2 on 5 matching bases. V was shortened by 2 bases and J by 0 bases, with 11 bases between the two germline ends. The CDR3 is 17 residues long. Germline V gene sequence: CDR1 ENHRY, CDR2 SYGVKD.

The V gene is TRBV11-2, the J gene TRBJ2-1, with 10 bases lining up with TRBD2. J lost 6 bases, V lost 5 bases, and 7 bases had no gene match. Germline V CDR1 and CDR2: SGHAT, FQNNGV. This CDR3 region has 15 residues. CDR3 region: CASSRTSGTSNEQFF. Written as DNA, the CDR3 is TGTGCCAGCAGCAGGACTAGCGGCACCTCCAATGAGCAGTTCTTC.

This clone was detected only a few times. The V call is TRBV18, the J call TRBJ1-5; 9 bases map to TRBD1. CDR1 KGHSH and CDR2 LQKENI come from the germline V gene. The CDR3 has 17 amino acids. The trim removed 6 bases at V and 4 bases at J, leaving 13 bases unmatched. The CDR3 here is CASSANRGPNLNQPQHF. The CDR3 DNA reads as TGTGCCAGCTCGGCCAACAGGGGGCCAAATTTGAATCAGCCCCAGCATTTT.

The rearrangement links TRBV30 to TRBJ1-3, with D unresolved. CDR1 and CDR2 from the germline V gene are GTSNPN and SVGIG (reference sequence). V was trimmed by 5 bases and J by 0 bases, leaving 8 bases between them. This CDR3 is 13 amino acids long. CDR3 bases: TGTGCCTGGGGGCCGAGCTCTGGAAACACCATATATTTT. It encodes CAWGPSSGNTIYF.